The 10 T cell receptor beta chains presented below share a single source sample, sequenced in a study of blood T cells in healthy people across ages. Combining a sample-barcoded 5' primer with a J-beta primer mix, a second PCR ran for roughly 7 to 12 cycles. TCRdb re-analysed the 5' RACE reads in MiXCR, keeping a single row per CDR3 protein. The sample records roughly 500,000 distinct CDR3 sequences, 25% to 30% being singletons. Sequenced input: blood. The receptors derive from a woman in her 70s in good health.

This chain uses TRBV7-2 with TRBJ2-1; tentatively, D is TRBD2 (5 bases). The CDR3 spans 14 residues. The V end was cut by 2 bases, the J end by 8 bases, with 13 bases between. From germline, CDR1 is SGHTA and CDR2 FQGNSA. The CDR3 bases are TGTGCCAGCAGCTTACGGGGTAGTGACGATGAGCAGTTCTTC. It encodes CASSLRGSDDEQFF.

The CDR3 DNA reads as TGTGCCAGCAGCTTAGAGGCAGGGAGTTTCAGCTACGAGCAGTACTTC. The encoded protein is CASSLEAGSFSYEQYF. The rearrangement joins TRBV7-9 to TRBJ2-5; either TRBD1 or TRBD2 may fit D (5 bases each). The J call could be wrong; TRBJ2-7 is a better fit for the DNA end. CDR3 length equals 16 residues. CDR1 SEHNR and CDR2 FQNEAQ come from the germline V gene (reference sequence).

The chain combines TRBV20-1 with TRBJ1-1; 7 nucleotides agree with TRBD1. The CDR3 runs 16 residues. Per germline, CDR1 DFQATT and CDR2 SNEGSKA (reference sequence). V was clipped by 5 bases and J by 2 bases; unmatched bases: 14. CDR3 region: CSAPAALDRVNTEAFF. The CDR3 nucleotides read TGCAGTGCTCCCGCCGCCCTCGACAGGGTAAACACTGAAGCTTTCTTT.

V and J are TRBV7-2 and TRBJ2-1; D remains unclear. V was clipped by 5 bases and J by 5 bases, with 13 bases between them. Germline V gene lookup returns CDR1 SGHTA and CDR2 FQGNSA. CDR3 length equals 14 residues. In DNA form, the CDR3 reads TGTGCCAGCAGCGCCGTCCTTCAGAACAATGAGCAGTTCTTC. This gives the protein CASSAVLQNNEQFF.

There are a few counts of this clonotype. The chain is built from TRBV7-2 and TRBJ2-3, with D maybe TRBD2 (6 bases). Germline assignment: CDR1 SGHTA and CDR2 FQGNSA. The CDR3 loop spans 16 amino acids. Trimming stripped 3 bases from V and 1 base from J, with 14 bases between. The CDR3 DNA sequence: TGTGCCAGCAGCTTTAGCGGTTCGCCCGGCACAGATACGCAGTATTTT. It yields the protein CASSFSGSPGTDTQYF. The entire variable domain, with the rest obtained from reference TRBV7-2 and TRBJ2-3, is as follows: GAGVSQSPSNKVTEKGKDVELRCDPISGHTALYWYRQSLGQGLEFLIYFQGNSAPDKSGLPSDRFSAERTGGSVSTLTIQRTQQEDSAVYLCASSFSGSPGTDTQYFGPGTRLTVL.

V gene TRBV10-3 combines with J gene TRBJ1-5; no reliable D call. Germline loops: CDR1 ENHRY, CDR2 SYGVKD. The germline V and J ends were trimmed by 6 bases and 1 base, with 7 bases remaining between them. The CDR3 has 13 residues. Here the CDR3 DNA reads TGTGCCATCAGCAGTGGAAGCAATCAGCCCCAGCATTTT. Translation: CAISSGSNQPQHF.

The chain combines TRBV14 with TRBJ1-2; weak D call: TRBD1 (5 bases). Trimming cost V 4 bases and J 5 bases, with 11 bases left between them. This CDR3 is built from 13 residues. Germline CDR1 and CDR2: SGHDN and FVKESK. The CDR3 reads CASSRGRTYGYTF. The CDR3 coding sequence is TGTGCCAGCAGCCGGGGACGGACTTATGGCTACACCTTC.

This clonotype was counted only a few times. This sequence joins TRBV5-1 and TRBJ2-1, with 7 bases fitting TRBD2. The CDR3 length is 15 residues. J lost 8 bases, V lost 0 bases, and 8 bases had no gene match. Germline V lookup: CDR1 SGHRS, CDR2 YFSETQ. The CDR3 DNA reads as TGCGCCAGCAGCTTGGATCCCGGGGGGTCTTATGAGCAGTTCTTC. It translates to CASSLDPGGSYEQFF. Using reference TRBV5-1 and TRBJ2-1 for the parts outside the CDR3, the full variable domain is KAGVTQTPRYLIKTRGQQVTLSCSPISGHRSVSWYQQTPGQGLQFLFEYFSETQRNKGNFPGRFSGRQFSNSRSEMNVSTLELGDSALYLCASSLDPGGSYEQFFGPGTRLTVL.

In nucleotides, the CDR3 is TGTGCCAGCAGCCCGGACCGTAGGTACAATGAGCAGTTCTTC. Amino acid sequence: CASSPDRRYNEQFF. The chain uses TRBV7-3 and TRBJ2-1; D is ambiguous. V was trimmed by 5 bases and J by 4 bases, leaving 12 bases between them. The CDR3 spans 14 residues. Germline CDR1 reads SGHTA; CDR2 reads FQGTGA.

The rearrangement uses TRBV12-3 or TRBV12-4 and TRBJ2-5; D possibly corresponds to TRBD1 (6 bases). The J call is doubtful: the DNA matches TRBJ2-7 better. The CDR3 has 13 amino acids. The CDR3 DNA follows: TGTGCCAGCAATCAGGGGAACTCCTACGAGCAGTACTTC. It is translated as CASNQGNSYEQYF.